The next 12 T cell receptor beta chains were all read from a single sample in a study of CXCR3-negative and CXCR3-positive naive CD8 T cells (dated by TCRdb to about 2019). The sequencing machine was a NextSeq 550. The Human TCR Profiling Kit (MiLaboratory) was used to prepare UMI-labeled 5' RACE TRB cDNA libraries. TCRdb reprocessed the reads, so every CDR3 protein sequence counts as one entry and DNA is not shown. This sample's table carries approximately 60,000 distinct CDR3 sequences. The ten largest clones add up to 23% of the sample. Material for sequencing was memory CD8+ T cells from blood. The cell subset or site label corresponds to: conventional CD8+ memory T cells (TMEM), sorted as controls. These receptor sequences come from a human donor in good health. Some clones in this sample may be carry-over from other donors' samples.

This chain connects TRBV11-3 to TRBJ2-3. The CDR3 has 13 residues. Germline CDR1 is SGHNT and CDR2 is YENEEA. This CDR3 reads CASSSPNTDTQYF.

V usage is TRBV20-1 and J usage is TRBJ1-1; the D call from TCRdb, TRBD1, cannot be confirmed without DNA. CDR1 is DFQATT, CDR2 SNEGSKA, per germline (reference sequence). CDR3 length: 14 amino acids. Here the CDR3 reads CSASPGRGHTEAFF.

The V gene is TRBV7-9, the J gene TRBJ1-2; TCRdb lists TRBD1, though no DNA is available to test this call. The CDR3 totals 12 residues. Germline-derived CDR1 and CDR2 are SEHNR and FQNEAQ (reference sequence). CDR3 sequence reads: CAIPGRIDGYTF.

J is TRBJ2-1 and V is TRBV13; the D call from TCRdb, TRBD2, cannot be confirmed without DNA. This CDR3 spans 15 amino acids. The germline V gene encodes CDR1 PRHDT and CDR2 FYEKMQ (reference sequence). The CDR3 here is CASSQGLATYNEQFF.

The chain links TRBV5-6 to TRBJ2-7; lacking DNA, the TRBD1 call made by TCRdb goes unchecked. Germline CDR1 and CDR2: SGHDT and YYEEEE. This CDR3 is built from 13 residues. CDR3 in amino acids: CASSLVGRDEQYF.

The V gene is TRBV13, the J gene TRBJ2-1; the TRBD2 assignment by TCRdb is unverifiable without DNA. CDR1 and CDR2 from the germline V gene are PRHDT and FYEKMQ (reference sequence). The CDR3 length is 15 residues. The CDR3 here is CASSPATGSYNEQFF.

This chain uses TRBV6-5 with TRBJ2-1; as DNA is missing, the TRBD1 call by TCRdb cannot be tested. The CDR3 is made up of 17 amino acids. Germline CDR1 and CDR2: MNHEY and SVGAGI. The CDR3 reads CASSYVLRDRDVNEQFF.

The chain combines TRBV6-4 with TRBJ2-3; absent DNA, TCRdb's TRBD1 call cannot be checked. CDR1 is MRHNA, CDR2 SNTAGT, per germline. This CDR3 is 14 amino acids long. This CDR3 is CASSDGAGEDTQYF.

The chain employs TRBV12-3 or TRBV12-4 and TRBJ2-1; TCRdb reports TRBD2, a call that lacks DNA to check it against. The CDR3 runs to 14 residues. CDR3 protein: CASSGEGDYNEQFF.

The genes are TRBV4-3 and TRBJ2-2; TCRdb's D gene call, TRBD1, goes unchecked for lack of DNA. Germline V gives CDR1 LGHNA, CDR2 YSLEER. The CDR3 is made up of 20 amino acids. The CDR3 loop reads CASSQDLGTGWTGRTGELFF.

The gene calls are TRBV28 and TRBJ2-1; TCRdb lists TRBD2, though no DNA is available to test this call. In germline, CDR1 is MDHEN, CDR2 SYDVKM. The CDR3 is made up of 15 amino acids. The CDR3 sequence: CASSSPQRGNNEQFF.

The chain joins TRBV20-1 to TRBJ2-5; the TCRdb D gene call, TRBD1, has no DNA to confirm it. The CDR3 length is 12 residues. Germline-derived CDR1 and CDR2 are DFQATT and SNEGSKA (reference sequence). The CDR3 sequence is CSARDDPGDQYF.